These 17 T cell receptor beta chains came from one sample sequenced in a study of metastatic and nonmetastatic thyroid tumors. TCRdb ran MiXCR on the PCR reads. The sample includes fewer than 18,000 clones, roughly a quarter of them seen just once. Thyroid surgery had not been preceded by any treatment in any patient. Sequenced input: tumor tissue. The origin of the receptors is a female donor with papillary thyroid cancer or a benign thyroid nodule (not recorded which). Some clones in this sample may be carry-over from other donors' samples.

This clone has a count of ten or more. The sample holds other DNA sequences that translate to the same CDR3. The chain combines TRBV7-3 with TRBJ1-2, with D perhaps matching TRBD1 (6 bases). CDR1 is SGHTA and CDR2 is FQGTGA in the germline V gene. V was trimmed by 8 bases and J by 4 bases, leaving 14 bases between them. The CDR3 has 13 residues. As DNA, the CDR3 is TGTGCCAGCGCCAAGGGGGGAGTCTATGGCTACACCTTC. Translated, it gives CASAKGGVYGYTF. The full variable domain, with the rest looked up from reference TRBV7-3 and TRBJ1-2, is GAGVSQTPSNKVTEKGKYVELRCDPISGHTALYWYRQSLGQGPEFLIYFQGTGAADDSGLPNDRFFAVRPEGSVSTLKIQRTERGDSAVYLCASAKGGVYGYTFGSGTRLTVV.

This clone was observed a few times. The chain uses TRBV28 and TRBJ1-2; D not resolved. Per germline, CDR1 MDHEN and CDR2 SYDVKM. The V and J ends lost 6 bases and 4 bases respectively, with 6 bases between them. This CDR3 has 11 residues. The CDR3 DNA follows: TGTGCCAGCAGAGACGGCTATGGCTACACCTTC. Translated: CASRDGYGYTF.

The rearrangement joins TRBV28 to TRBJ2-7; 12 bases map to TRBD2. The germline CDR1 and CDR2 sequences are MDHEN and SYDVKM. The CDR3 sequence is 18 residues long. Losses at the gene ends were 8 bases for V and 2 bases for J; bases not matched to a gene: 16. For the CDR3, the DNA is TGTGCCAGCCAAACCGGGACGGAAACTAGCGGGAGGACCTACGAGCAGTACTTC. Protein: CASQTGTETSGRTYEQYF.

This chain uses TRBV7-9 with TRBJ2-1; D uncertain. This CDR3 spans 13 amino acids. Between the trimmed V and J ends, which lost 1 base and 11 bases, there was a span of 12 bases. CDR1 and CDR2 (germline): SEHNR, FQNEAQ (reference sequence). The CDR3 loop reads CASSLVTARKQFF. The CDR3 nucleotides read TGTGCCAGCAGCTTAGTGACGGCACGAAAGCAGTTCTTC. Supplemented by reference TRBV7-9 and TRBJ2-1, the full variable domain reads DTGVSQNPRHKITKRGQNVTFRCDPISEHNRLYWYRQTLGQGPEFLTYFQNEAQLEKSRLLSDRFSAERPKGSFSTLEIQRTEQGDSAMYLCASSLVTARKQFFGPGTRLTVL.

The genes are TRBV11-1 and TRBJ2-7, with D perhaps TRBD2 (9 bases). The CDR3 runs to 19 residues. Germline V gene data show CDR1 as SGHAT and CDR2 as FQDESV (reference sequence). V lost 4 bases, J lost 4 bases, and 29 bases lay in between. The chain's CDR3 is CASSSADRVRREGRYEQYF. In DNA, the CDR3 is TGTGCCAGCAGCTCGGCGGACAGGGTCCGGCGGGAGGGCCGGTACGAGCAGTACTTC.

The rearrangement uses TRBV29-1 and TRBJ1-2, with no clear D. This CDR3 region has 13 residues. Germline lookup yields CDR1 SQVTM and CDR2 ANQGSEA. V gave up 7 bases and J gave up 4 bases, with 16 bases separating them. The chain's CDR3 is CSAREGGGYGYTF. CDR3 DNA sequence: TGCAGCGCCCGCGAGGGAGGTGGCTATGGCTACACCTTC.

This clone is medium-sized. The chain employs TRBV12-3 or TRBV12-4 and TRBJ2-5; 8 bases are shared with TRBD1. The CDR3 has 14 amino acids. V shed 5 bases and J 5 bases; nucleotides not matched to a gene: 7. CDR3: CASSRRTGPETQYF. The CDR3 DNA follows: TGTGCCAGCAGTCGACGGACAGGGCCGGAGACCCAGTACTTC.

V and J are TRBV11-2 and TRBJ2-1, with 13 bases fitting TRBD2. This CDR3 contains 16 residues. Germline CDR1 is SGHAT and CDR2 is FQNNGV. With 4 bases clipped from V and 8 bases from J, the junction kept 8 bases outside the gene matches. The CDR3: CASSSQLAGGPHEQFF. In nucleotides, the CDR3 is TGTGCCAGCAGCTCGCAACTAGCGGGAGGGCCCCATGAGCAGTTCTTC.

This clone was counted many times. The genes are TRBV15 and TRBJ1-6; a possible D gene is TRBD1 (5 bases). This CDR3 comprises 15 residues. Trimming cost V 3 bases and J 10 bases, with 16 bases left between them. In germline, CDR1 is LNHNV, CDR2 YYDKDF (reference sequence). The CDR3 bases are TGTGCCACCAGCAGGGAATGGGGGATTAGATCACCCCTCCACTTT. This gives the protein CATSREWGIRSPLHF.

This clone occurred many times. A much larger clone lies a single base off, so this may be a read error. The same CDR3 is also encoded by other DNA sequences in this sample. This sequence joins TRBV7-9 and TRBJ1-3; TRBD1 might be the D (5 bases). This CDR3 contains 13 residues. Germline V gives CDR1 SEHNR, CDR2 FQNEAQ (reference sequence). CDR3 amino acids: CASSRDPLNAIYF. CDR3 sequence (DNA): TGTGCCAGCAGCCGGGACCCGTTAAACGCCATATATTTT.

The table lists this clone with many counts. The rearrangement links TRBV18 to TRBJ1-1; TRBD1 matches 7 bases. The CDR3 totals 13 residues. CDR1 and CDR2 (germline): KGHSH, LQKENI. V was clipped by 7 bases and J by 4 bases; unmatched bases: 6. Written as DNA, the CDR3 is TGTGCCAGCTTACTAGACAGGGTCACTGAAGCTTTCTTT. Protein sequence: CASLLDRVTEAFF.

This rearrangement joins TRBV18 to TRBJ2-6; D is perhaps TRBD1 (6 bases). Trimming took 5 bases from V and 3 from J, leaving 20 bases between them. The germline CDR1 and CDR2 sequences are KGHSH and LQKENI. The CDR3 is 18 amino acids. CDR3 sequence (DNA): TGTGCCAGCTCATCTACCTCTGACAGGAACGGTGGGGCCAACGTCCTGACTTTC. It specifies CASSSTSDRNGGANVLTF.

In this sample, this clone turned up many times. The chain links TRBV3-1 to TRBJ1-6, with 7 bases identical to TRBD1. J was trimmed by 9 bases and V by 5 bases; bases with no gene match: 4. Germline V gene sequence: CDR1 LGHDT, CDR2 YNNKEL (reference sequence). The CDR3 loop spans 13 amino acids. In nucleotides, the CDR3 is TGTGCCAGCAGCGCGGACAGGCTTTCACCCCTCCACTTT. It specifies CASSADRLSPLHF.

This clone occurred many times. This chain uses TRBV4-2 with TRBJ2-3, with D possibly TRBD2 on 6 matching bases. V dropped 1 base and J dropped 0 bases, with 8 bases sitting between them. The germline V gene has CDR1 LGHNA and CDR2 YNFKEQ. This CDR3 region has 15 residues. CDR3 coding DNA: TGTGCCAGCAGCCAAGTAAGCGGGAGCACAGATACGCAGTATTTT. Translation gives CASSQVSGSTDTQYF.

This clone has at least ten counts. Other DNA sequences in this specimen translate into the identical CDR3. This chain connects TRBV5-4 to TRBJ2-5; the match to TRBD2 covers 10 bases. Trimming took 3 bases from V and 1 from J; bases not matched to a gene: 3. The CDR3 has 15 residues. CDR1 and CDR2 (germline): SGHNT, YYREEE (reference sequence). The CDR3, as DNA: TGTGCCAGCAGCTCTAGCGGGAGCCGCCAAGAGACCCAGTACTTC. Translated: CASSSSGSRQETQYF.

This clone showed up many times. The chain links TRBV9 to TRBJ2-3; the match to TRBD2 covers 12 bases. This CDR3 is built from 19 residues. V was clipped by 0 bases and J by 0 bases; unmatched bases: 8. Germline V gene sequence: CDR1 SGDLS, CDR2 YYNGEE. This chain's CDR3 is CASSVAGLAGFLSTDTQYF. CDR3 bases: TGTGCCAGCAGCGTAGCGGGACTAGCGGGCTTCCTCAGCACAGATACGCAGTATTTT.

This clone turned up a few times. The chain has TRBV20-1 and TRBJ1-1; no firm D call. The germline CDR1 and CDR2 sequences are DFQATT and SNEGSKA (reference sequence). CDR3 size: 12 residues. The CDR3 DNA is TGCAGCGCGGAGCAGCCCTTCACTGAAGCTTTCTTT. Its translation is CSAEQPFTEAFF.